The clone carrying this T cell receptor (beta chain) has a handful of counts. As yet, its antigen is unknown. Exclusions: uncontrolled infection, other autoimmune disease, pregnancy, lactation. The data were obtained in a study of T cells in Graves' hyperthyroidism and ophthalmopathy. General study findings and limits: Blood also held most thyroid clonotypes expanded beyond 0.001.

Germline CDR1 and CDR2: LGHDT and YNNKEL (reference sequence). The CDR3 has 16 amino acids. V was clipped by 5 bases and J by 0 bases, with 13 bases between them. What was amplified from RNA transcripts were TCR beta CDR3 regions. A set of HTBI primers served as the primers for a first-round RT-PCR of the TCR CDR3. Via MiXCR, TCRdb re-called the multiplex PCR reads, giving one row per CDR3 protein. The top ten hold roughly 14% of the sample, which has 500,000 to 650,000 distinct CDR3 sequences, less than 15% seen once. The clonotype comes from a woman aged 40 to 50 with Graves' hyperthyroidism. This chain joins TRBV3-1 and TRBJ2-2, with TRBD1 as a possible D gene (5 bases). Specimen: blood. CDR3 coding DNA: TGTGCCAGCAGCAATACAGGTACTTCGAACACCGGGGAGCTGTTTTTT. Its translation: CASSNTGTSNTGELFF.